The TCR beta chain under discussion was sequenced for a study of T-cell memory formation after mild COVID-19. Study-wide findings and caveats: The main location of contracting CD4+ clones was CM and EM, and that of contracting CD8+ clones was EMRA. There was no confirmation that second-wave clones peaking on day 37 were SARS-CoV-2 specific.

TCRdb reprocessed the 5' RACE reads via MiXCR and lists one record per CDR3 protein. Seen here are under 200,000 distinct CDR3 sequences, approximately 10% observed once, and the top ten hold less than 4%. CDR1 is SGHTA, CDR2 FQGNSA, per germline. After removal of 6 bases from V and 3 bases from J, the junction contained 9 bases not matched to a gene. The CDR3 is made up of 17 amino acids. Note on this clonotype: The antigen remains undetermined.

Specimen: PBMCs or a T cell subset sorted from them (not recorded which). This TCR was recovered from a man aged 18-30 years who had mild COVID-19 (a few samples of this study predate the infection). Cell type and time point are not known. The chain combines TRBV7-2 with TRBJ2-2; 11 bases line up with TRBD2. The CDR3 region has the DNA TGTGCCAGCAGTTCCAGACTAGCGGGGAGGGACACCGGGGAGCTGTTTTTT. Amino acids: CASSSRLAGRDTGELFF.